The 17 T cell receptor beta chains listed next were all sequenced from one sample in a study of blood T cells in healthy people across ages. Next came a second PCR, run for about 6 to 12 cycles, which used a sample-barcoded 5' primer along with a J-beta primer mix. TCRdb reprocessed the 5' RACE reads via MiXCR and lists one record per CDR3 protein. The sample records more than 1,000,000 distinct CDR3 sequences, 25% being singletons. This sample was shared with a second study, whose subject was T cells of mothers and their children.

Sequenced: blood. The receptor source for this set is a girl aged 2-10 years in good health.

This chain uses TRBV11-3 with TRBJ1-1; possible D gene TRBD1, 5 bases. Deletions cut 6 bases from V and 6 bases from J, with 11 bases between. CDR3 size: 12 residues. Germline V gene sequence: CDR1 SGHNT, CDR2 YENEEA. The CDR3 nucleotides read TGTGCCAGCAGAAGAGAGGGGTCTGAAGCTTTCTTT. As protein: CASRREGSEAFF. The complete variable domain, with remaining parts taken from reference TRBV11-3 and TRBJ1-1, reads EAGVVQSPRYKIIEKKQPVAFWCNPISGHNTLYWYLQNLGQGPELLIRYENEEAVDDSQLPKDRFSAERLKGVDSTLKIQPAELGDSAVYLCASRREGSEAFFGQGTRLTVV.

This clonotype was recorded a few times. The rearrangement uses TRBV4-1 and TRBJ2-5, with D tentatively TRBD1 (5 bases). The CDR3 runs 15 residues. Trimming removed 4 bases at V and 5 bases at J, with 17 bases between. The V gene's germline CDR1 is MGHRA and CDR2 YSYEKL. The CDR3 coding sequence is TGCGCCAGCAGCCTTGAACGCAGGGATTCGGAGACCCAGTACTTC. Amino acid sequence: CASSLERRDSETQYF.

The chain couples TRBV7-2 to TRBJ2-2; 7 bases map to TRBD2. The CDR3 is 15 residues long. J lost 7 bases, V lost 3 bases, and 8 bases had no gene match. Germline V gene lookup returns CDR1 SGHTA and CDR2 FQGNSA. Here the CDR3 reads CASSFIGGSGGELFF. The CDR3, as DNA: TGTGCCAGCAGCTTCATAGGCGGGAGCGGCGGGGAGCTGTTTTTT.

This clonotype has only a few counts. This chain joins TRBV25-1 and TRBJ2-7; D is ambiguous. The DNA end lines up better with TRBJ2-1; the J call may be wrong. The CDR3 has 11 amino acids. Germline V CDR1 and CDR2: MGHDK, SYGVNS. The CDR3 sequence: CASSDKGEQFF. Written as DNA, the CDR3 is TGTGCCAGCAGTGACAAGGGTGAGCAGTTCTTC.

The J gene is TRBJ2-1, the V gene TRBV4-2, with D unclear. Germline lookup yields CDR1 LGHNA and CDR2 YNFKEQ. V shed 2 bases and J shed 7 bases, with 15 bases lying between them. The CDR3 is made up of 15 amino acids. CDR3 residues: CASSQLKTDGNEQFF. As DNA, the CDR3 is TGTGCCAGCAGCCAACTAAAAACGGACGGGAATGAGCAGTTCTTC.

This clonotype was detected many times. The chain joins TRBV20-1 to TRBJ2-1; TRBD1 might be the D (6 bases). TRBJ2-7 matches the DNA end more closely, so the J call is doubtful. The germline CDR1 and CDR2 sequences are DFQATT and SNEGSKA (reference sequence). CDR3 size: 13 residues. As DNA, the CDR3 is TGCAGTGCCCGCGACAGGACGTCCTACGAGCAGTACTTC. Encoded protein: CSARDRTSYEQYF.

This chain joins TRBV11-3 and TRBJ2-7, with D unresolved. Deletions cut 0 bases from V and 1 base from J, with 7 bases between. This CDR3 spans 14 amino acids. The V gene's germline CDR1 is SGHNT and CDR2 YENEEA. This CDR3 is CASSLDLNSYEQYF. The CDR3 nucleotides are TGTGCCAGCAGCTTAGATCTCAATTCCTACGAGCAGTACTTC.

This clonotype was found a few times. This chain uses TRBV28 with TRBJ2-7, with D unresolved. V lost 2 bases to trimming and J lost 2 bases, with 10 bases between them. CDR3 length: 14 amino acids. CDR1 and CDR2 from the germline V gene are MDHEN and SYDVKM. The DNA of the CDR3 is TGTGCCAGCAGTTTAAGCCGCTTCCCCTACGAGCAGTACTTC. Amino acids: CASSLSRFPYEQYF.

The genes are TRBV7-9 and TRBJ2-7; D call uncertain. The V end lost 6 bases, the J end lost 0 bases, and 9 bases lay between the germline ends. CDR1 is SEHNR and CDR2 is FQNEAQ in the germline V gene (reference sequence). The CDR3 loop spans 13 amino acids. In DNA form, the CDR3 reads TGTGCCAGCAGTCCGGCTCACTCCTACGAGCAGTACTTC. This translates into CASSPAHSYEQYF.

This chain joins TRBV12-3 or TRBV12-4 and TRBJ1-4, with 7 positions matching TRBD1. The CDR3 is 14 amino acids. V dropped 9 bases and J dropped 8; count of bases not matched to a gene: 12. The CDR3 loop reads CASTSGTVPEKLFF. The CDR3 DNA follows: TGTGCCAGTACCTCCGGGACAGTTCCGGAAAAACTGTTTTTT.

This rearrangement joins TRBV20-1 to TRBJ2-5; D is possibly TRBD2 (7 bases). The DNA end is a closer match to TRBJ2-1, so the J assignment may be wrong. The CDR3 has 13 amino acids. The germline V gene has CDR1 DFQATT and CDR2 SNEGSKA (reference sequence). The CDR3 here is CSARGANNNEQFF. DNA for the CDR3: TGCAGTGCCCGGGGGGCGAATAACAATGAGCAGTTCTTC.

This clonotype occurred a few times. J is TRBJ2-1 and V is TRBV24-1; 9 nucleotides match TRBD2. TRBJ2-5 explains the end of the DNA better; the J call may be wrong. The CDR3 loop spans 13 amino acids. Germline V lookup: CDR1 KGHDR, CDR2 SFDVKD. Written as DNA, the CDR3 is TGTGCCACCAGTCCTAGCGGGGACGAGACCCAGTACTTC. This encodes CATSPSGDETQYF.

The chain is built from TRBV29-1 and TRBJ2-7; perhaps TRBD1 as D (6 bases). The DNA end is a closer match to TRBJ2-5, so the J assignment may be wrong. This CDR3 is 11 amino acids long. CDR1 is SQVTM and CDR2 is ANQGSEA in the germline V gene. CDR3 DNA sequence: TGCAGCGGACTCCAGGGGGAGACCCAGTACTTC. Amino acids: CSGLQGETQYF.

V gene TRBV14 combines with J gene TRBJ1-1; D is possibly TRBD1 (5 bases). Germline V lookup: CDR1 SGHDN, CDR2 FVKESK. The CDR3 length is 16 residues. V lost 5 bases to trimming and J lost 3 bases, with 19 bases between them. The CDR3 DNA reads TGTGCCAGCAGCTGGGGGGGGGGAGATGAGGACACTGAAGCTTTCTTT. Protein: CASSWGGGDEDTEAFF.

Ten or more counts support this clonotype. The chain links TRBV5-1 to TRBJ2-7, with 8 positions matching TRBD2. Germline V gene sequence: CDR1 SGHRS, CDR2 YFSETQ. The V and J ends lost 0 bases and 2 bases, in that order; junction bases with no gene match: 10. CDR3 length: 17 amino acids. CDR3 loop: CASSLDGSGTYPYEQYF. As DNA, the CDR3 is TGCGCCAGCAGCTTGGATGGTAGCGGGACGTATCCCTACGAGCAGTACTTC.

The rearrangement joins TRBV2 to TRBJ2-7; 9 bases are shared with TRBD2. Trimming cost V 7 bases and J 5 bases; bases outside gene matches: 9. The CDR3 runs 14 residues. The V gene's germline CDR1 is SNHLY and CDR2 FYNNEI. The CDR3 DNA reads TGTGCCAGCATTCACCCGGGACTAGCCGACGAGCAGTACTTC. Translated: CASIHPGLADEQYF. Drawing the rest from reference TRBV2 and TRBJ2-7, the complete variable domain is EPEVTQTPSHQVTQMGQEVILRCVPISNHLYFYWYRQILGQKVEFLVSFYNNEISEKSEIFDDQFSVERPDGSNFTLKIRSTKLEDSAMYFCASIHPGLADEQYFGPGTRLTVT.

This chain links TRBV4-3 with TRBJ1-1; unclear D gene. The CDR3 covers 15 residues. Germline V gives CDR1 LGHNA, CDR2 YSLEER. V was clipped by 0 bases and J by 5 bases, with 13 bases between them. The CDR3 is CASSQDDQVWTEAFF. The CDR3 DNA follows: TGCGCCAGCAGCCAAGATGATCAAGTCTGGACTGAAGCTTTCTTT.